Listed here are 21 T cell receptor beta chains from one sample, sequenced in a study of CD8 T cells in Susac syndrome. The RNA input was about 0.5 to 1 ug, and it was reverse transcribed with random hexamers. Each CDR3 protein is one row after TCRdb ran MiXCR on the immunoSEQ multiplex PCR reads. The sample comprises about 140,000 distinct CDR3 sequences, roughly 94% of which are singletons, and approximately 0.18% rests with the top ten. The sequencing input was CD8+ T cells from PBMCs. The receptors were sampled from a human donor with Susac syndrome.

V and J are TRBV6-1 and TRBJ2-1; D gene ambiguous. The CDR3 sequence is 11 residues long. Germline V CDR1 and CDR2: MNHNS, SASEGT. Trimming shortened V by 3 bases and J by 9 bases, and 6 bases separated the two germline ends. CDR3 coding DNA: TGTGCCAGCAGTGACAGGCCTGAGCAGTTCTTC. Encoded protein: CASSDRPEQFF.

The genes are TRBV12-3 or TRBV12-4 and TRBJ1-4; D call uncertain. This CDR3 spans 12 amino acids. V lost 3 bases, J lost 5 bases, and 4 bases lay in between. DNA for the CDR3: TGTGCCAGCAGTTTTGACAATGAAAAACTGTTTTTT. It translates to CASSFDNEKLFF.

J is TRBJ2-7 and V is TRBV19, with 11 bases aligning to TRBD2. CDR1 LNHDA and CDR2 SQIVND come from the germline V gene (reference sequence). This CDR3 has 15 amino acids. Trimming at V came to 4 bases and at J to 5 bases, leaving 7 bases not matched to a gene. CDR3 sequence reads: CASSTIAGGVNEQYF. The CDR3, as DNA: TGTGCCAGTAGTACCATAGCGGGAGGGGTCAACGAGCAGTACTTC.

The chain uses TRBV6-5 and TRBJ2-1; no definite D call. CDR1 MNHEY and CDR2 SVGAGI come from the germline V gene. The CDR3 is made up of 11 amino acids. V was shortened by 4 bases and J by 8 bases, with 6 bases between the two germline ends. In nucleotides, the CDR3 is TGTGCCAGCAGTTGGTACGATGAGCAGTTCTTC. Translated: CASSWYDEQFF.

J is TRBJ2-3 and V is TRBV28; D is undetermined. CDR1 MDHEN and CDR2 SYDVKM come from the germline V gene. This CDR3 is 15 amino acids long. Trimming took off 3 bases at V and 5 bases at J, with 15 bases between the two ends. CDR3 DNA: TGTGCCAGCAGTTTGCGGCTTCGTCGTGGAGATACGCAGTATTTT. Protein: CASSLRLRRGDTQYF.

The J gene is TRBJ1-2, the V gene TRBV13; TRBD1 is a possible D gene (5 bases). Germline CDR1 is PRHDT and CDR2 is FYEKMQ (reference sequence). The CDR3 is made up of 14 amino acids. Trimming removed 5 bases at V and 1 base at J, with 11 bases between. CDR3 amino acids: CASSPRQFNYGYTF. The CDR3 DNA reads TGTGCCAGCAGCCCTCGACAGTTTAACTATGGCTACACCTTC.

The CDR3 loop is CASSPIGDYGYTF. Written as DNA, the CDR3 is TGTGCCAGCTCACCAATCGGAGACTATGGCTACACCTTC. This rearrangement joins TRBV18 to TRBJ1-2; no clear D gene. Germline CDR1 and CDR2: KGHSH and LQKENI. CDR3 length equals 13 residues. V was shortened by 2 bases and J by 3 bases, with 7 bases between the two germline ends. Together with reference TRBV18 and TRBJ1-2, the CDR3 gives the full variable domain: NAGVMQNPRHLVRRRGQEARLRCSPMKGHSHVYWYRQLPEEGLKFMVYLQKENIIDESGMPKERFSAEFPKEGPSILRIQQVVRGDSAAYFCASSPIGDYGYTFGSGTRLTVV.

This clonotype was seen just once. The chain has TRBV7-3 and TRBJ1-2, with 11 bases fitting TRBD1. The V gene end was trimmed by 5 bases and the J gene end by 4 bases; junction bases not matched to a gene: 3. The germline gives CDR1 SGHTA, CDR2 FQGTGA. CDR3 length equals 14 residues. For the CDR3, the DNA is TGTGCCAGCAGCCCCGGGACAGGGGGCTATGGCTACACCTTC. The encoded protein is CASSPGTGGYGYTF.

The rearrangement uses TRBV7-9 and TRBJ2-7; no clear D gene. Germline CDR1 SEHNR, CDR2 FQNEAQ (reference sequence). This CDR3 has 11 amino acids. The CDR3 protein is CSWMKGYEQYF. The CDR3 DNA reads TGTTCGTGGATGAAGGGATACGAGCAGTACTTC.

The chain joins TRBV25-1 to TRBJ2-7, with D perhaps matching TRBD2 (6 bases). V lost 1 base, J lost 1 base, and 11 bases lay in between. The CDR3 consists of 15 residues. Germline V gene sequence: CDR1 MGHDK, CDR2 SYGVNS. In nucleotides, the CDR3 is TGTGCCAGCAGTGAATGGGGGGACGGATCCTACGAGCAGTACTTC. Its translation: CASSEWGDGSYEQYF.

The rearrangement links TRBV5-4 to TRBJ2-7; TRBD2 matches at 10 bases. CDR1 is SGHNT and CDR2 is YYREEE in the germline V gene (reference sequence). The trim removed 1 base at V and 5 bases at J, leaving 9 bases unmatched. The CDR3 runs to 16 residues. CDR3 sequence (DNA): TGTGCCAGCAGCTTGAGAATGGGACTAGCGCATAACGAGCAGTACTTC. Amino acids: CASSLRMGLAHNEQYF.

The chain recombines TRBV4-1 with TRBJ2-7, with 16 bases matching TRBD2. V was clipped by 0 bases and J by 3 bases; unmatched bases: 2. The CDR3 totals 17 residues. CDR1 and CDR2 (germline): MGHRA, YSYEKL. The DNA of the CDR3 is TGCGCCAGCAGCCAAGAGGGACTAGCGGGAGGGTACTACGAGCAGTACTTC. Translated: CASSQEGLAGGYYEQYF.

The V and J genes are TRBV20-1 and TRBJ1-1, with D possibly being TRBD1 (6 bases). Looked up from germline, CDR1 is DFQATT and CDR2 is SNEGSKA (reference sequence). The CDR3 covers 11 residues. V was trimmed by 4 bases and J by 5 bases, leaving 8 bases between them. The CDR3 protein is CSAKQGTEAFF. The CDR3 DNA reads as TGCAGTGCTAAACAGGGTACTGAAGCTTTCTTT.

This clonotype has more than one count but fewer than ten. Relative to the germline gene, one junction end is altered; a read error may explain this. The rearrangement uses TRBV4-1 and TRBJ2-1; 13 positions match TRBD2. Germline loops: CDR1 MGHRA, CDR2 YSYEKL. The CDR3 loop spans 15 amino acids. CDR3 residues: CASSQGTSGNNEQFF. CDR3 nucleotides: TGTGCCAGCAGCCAAGGGACTAGCGGGAACAATGAGCAGTTCTTC.

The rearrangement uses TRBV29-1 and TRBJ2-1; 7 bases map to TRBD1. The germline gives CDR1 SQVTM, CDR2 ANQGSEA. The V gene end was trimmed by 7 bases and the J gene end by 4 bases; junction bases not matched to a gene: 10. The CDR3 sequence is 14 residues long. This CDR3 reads CSAFPQGIYNEQFF. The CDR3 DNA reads TGCAGCGCCTTCCCACAGGGGATATACAATGAGCAGTTCTTC.

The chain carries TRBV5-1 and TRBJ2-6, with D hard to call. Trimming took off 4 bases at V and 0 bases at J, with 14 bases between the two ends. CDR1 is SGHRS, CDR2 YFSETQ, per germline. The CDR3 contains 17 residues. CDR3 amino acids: CASSPYQESSGANVLTF. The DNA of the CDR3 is TGCGCCAGCAGCCCTTATCAGGAAAGCTCTGGGGCCAACGTCCTGACTTTC.

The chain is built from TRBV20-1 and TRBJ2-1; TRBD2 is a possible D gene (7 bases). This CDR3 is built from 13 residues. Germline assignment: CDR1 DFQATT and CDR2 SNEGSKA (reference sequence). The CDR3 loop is CSALGGGSNEQFF. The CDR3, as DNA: TGCAGCGCATTAGGGGGAGGGTCCAATGAGCAGTTCTTC.

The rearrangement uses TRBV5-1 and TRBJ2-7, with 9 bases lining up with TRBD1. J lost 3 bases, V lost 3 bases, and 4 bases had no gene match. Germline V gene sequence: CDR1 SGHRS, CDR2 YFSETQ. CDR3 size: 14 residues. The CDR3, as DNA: TGCGCCAGCAGCTCAGGGACAGGGAACTACGAGCAGTACTTC. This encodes CASSSGTGNYEQYF.

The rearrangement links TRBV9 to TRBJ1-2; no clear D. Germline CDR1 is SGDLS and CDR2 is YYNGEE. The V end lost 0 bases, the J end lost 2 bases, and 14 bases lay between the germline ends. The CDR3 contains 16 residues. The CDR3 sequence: CASSVGGGEPNYGYTF. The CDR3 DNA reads TGTGCCAGCAGCGTAGGAGGAGGAGAACCGAACTATGGCTACACCTTC. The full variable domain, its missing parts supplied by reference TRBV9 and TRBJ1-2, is DSGVTQTPKHLITATGQRVTLRCSPRSGDLSVYWYQQSLDQGLQFLIQYYNGEERAKGNILERFSAQQFPDLHSELNLSSLELGDSALYFCASSVGGGEPNYGYTFGSGTRLTVV.

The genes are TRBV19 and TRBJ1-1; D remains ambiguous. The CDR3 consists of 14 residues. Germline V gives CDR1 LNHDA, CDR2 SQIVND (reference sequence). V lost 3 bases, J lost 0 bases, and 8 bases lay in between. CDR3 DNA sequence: TGTGCCAGTAGTATCTTGCCGATGAACACTGAAGCTTTCTTT. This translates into CASSILPMNTEAFF.

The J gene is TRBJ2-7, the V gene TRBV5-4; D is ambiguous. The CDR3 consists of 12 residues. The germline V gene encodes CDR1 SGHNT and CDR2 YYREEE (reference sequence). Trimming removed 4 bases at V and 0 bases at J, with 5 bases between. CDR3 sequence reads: CASSADSYEQYF. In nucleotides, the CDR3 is TGTGCCAGCAGCGCTGACTCCTACGAGCAGTACTTC. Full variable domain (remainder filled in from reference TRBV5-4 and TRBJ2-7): ETGVTQSPTHLIKTRGQQVTLRCSSQSGHNTVSWYQQALGQGPQFIFQYYREEENGRGNFPPRFSGLQFPNYSSELNVNALELDDSALYLCASSADSYEQYFGPGTRLTVT.